The 22 T cell receptor beta chains below come from one sample, sequenced in a study of radiotherapy plus CTLA-4 blockade in lung cancer. Clones were read by immunoSEQ multiplex PCR, and TCRdb kept only the in-frame ones, dropping some. The top ten clones hold 0.85% to 0.9% of a sample with fewer than 85,000 clones, around 84% of them seen once. The material sequenced was peripheral blood, taken from a patient treated with radiotherapy plus ipilimumab. The receptors shown here come from a human donor with non-small cell lung cancer who had stable disease on radiotherapy plus ipilimumab.

To note about this clone: One end of the junction does not line up with germline, which may come from a read error. This chain uses TRBV28 with TRBJ2-7, with D maybe TRBD2 (7 bases). This CDR3 contains 14 residues. Per germline, CDR1 MDHEN and CDR2 SYDVKM. Here the CDR3 DNA reads TGTGCCAGCACGGAGGGGGGGGGCCCTCCCGGCGCTTGGTTC. Translated, it gives CASTEGGGPPGAWF.

The chain combines TRBV19 with TRBJ2-1, with 11 nucleotides matching TRBD2. Germline V lookup: CDR1 LNHDA, CDR2 SQIVND (reference sequence). The CDR3 is 21 residues long. V dropped 0 bases and J dropped 1; count of bases not matched to a gene: 14. This CDR3 reads CASSIDKSRLAGIASYNEQFF. The CDR3, as DNA: TGTGCCAGTAGTATAGATAAGTCGCGACTAGCGGGGATCGCTTCCTACAATGAGCAGTTCTTC.

This chain joins TRBV7-6 and TRBJ2-3; D is possibly TRBD2 (5 bases). The V gene lost 5 bases and the J gene lost 1 base, with 16 bases spanning the gap. This CDR3 region has 16 residues. Germline CDR1 SGHVS, CDR2 FNYEAQ. The CDR3 nucleotides are TGTGCCAGCAGCCCTACTCGGGTCGGGGGCACAGATACGCAGTATTTT. Translated, it gives CASSPTRVGGTDTQYF.

The rearrangement uses TRBV28 and TRBJ2-7; D ambiguous. This CDR3 spans 14 amino acids. Germline lookup yields CDR1 MDHEN and CDR2 SYDVKM. Trimming left V 4 bases short and J 0 bases short, with 10 bases between. The CDR3 DNA is TGTGCCAGCAGTTACTCGCATGACTCCTACGAGCAGTACTTC. Amino acids: CASSYSHDSYEQYF.

The chain carries TRBV30 and TRBJ2-7; a weak D match, TRBD2 (5 bases). V gave up 2 bases and J gave up 4 bases, with 9 bases separating them. The CDR3 runs 12 residues. CDR1 and CDR2 from the germline V gene are GTSNPN and SVGIG (reference sequence). The CDR3 sequence: CAWSPQRYEQYF. The CDR3 region has the DNA TGTGCCTGGAGTCCCCAGCGGTACGAGCAGTACTTC.

The chain carries TRBV7-3 and TRBJ2-1; 10 bases are shared with TRBD2. With 1 base clipped from V and 9 bases from J, the junction kept 12 bases outside the gene matches. Germline CDR1 and CDR2: SGHTA and FQGTGA. This CDR3 has 17 residues. The CDR3 is CASSLKGGASGGGEQFF. The DNA for the CDR3 is TGTGCCAGCAGCTTAAAGGGTGGCGCTAGCGGGGGTGGTGAGCAGTTCTTC.

J is TRBJ2-3 and V is TRBV5-1; TRBD2 agrees at 13 bases. Germline CDR1 and CDR2: SGHRS and YFSETQ. The CDR3 runs 17 residues. V dropped 4 bases and J dropped 1; count of bases not matched to a gene: 6. CDR3 sequence: CASSGGLAGSRTDTQYF. The DNA for the CDR3 is TGCGCCAGCAGCGGGGGACTAGCGGGGAGTCGCACAGATACGCAGTATTTT. The full variable domain, with the rest looked up from reference TRBV5-1 and TRBJ2-3, is KAGVTQTPRYLIKTRGQQVTLSCSPISGHRSVSWYQQTPGQGLQFLFEYFSETQRNKGNFPGRFSGRQFSNSRSEMNVSTLELGDSALYLCASSGGLAGSRTDTQYFGPGTRLTVL.

V is TRBV28 and J is TRBJ2-1; weak D call: TRBD1 (6 bases). V lost 7 bases to trimming and J lost 5 bases, with 21 bases between them. CDR1 is MDHEN and CDR2 is SYDVKM in the germline V gene. There are 16 residues in the CDR3. The CDR3: CASNYPTGLVDNEQFF. CDR3 coding DNA: TGTGCCAGCAACTACCCAACAGGGCTAGTCGACAATGAGCAGTTCTTC.

The rearrangement links TRBV30 to TRBJ1-2; 10 bases line up with TRBD1. V dropped 0 bases and J dropped 4; count of bases not matched to a gene: 5. CDR3 size: 15 residues. Germline V gives CDR1 GTSNPN, CDR2 SVGIG (reference sequence). The CDR3 region has the DNA TGTGCCTGGAGTGTACTCAGGACAGGGGGCTATGGCTACACCTTC. Translated, it gives CAWSVLRTGGYGYTF.

The CDR3 sequence: CASSLGQGVPPGEQFF. CDR3 nucleotide sequence: TGTGCCAGCAGCTTAGGGCAGGGAGTCCCCCCGGGTGAGCAGTTCTTC. This rearrangement joins TRBV11-3 to TRBJ2-1; either TRBD1 or TRBD2 may fit D (5 bases each). V lost 1 base and J lost 9, with 19 bases in between. The CDR3 sequence is 16 residues long. In germline, CDR1 is SGHNT, CDR2 YENEEA.

The chain recombines TRBV7-2 with TRBJ1-1; no clear D gene. The CDR3 has 15 amino acids. Germline-derived CDR1 and CDR2 are SGHTA and FQGNSA. Trimming left V 1 base short and J 1 base short, with 10 bases between. The CDR3 here is CASSLDTAGNTEAFF. In DNA form, the CDR3 reads TGTGCCAGCAGCTTAGACACGGCTGGGAACACTGAAGCTTTCTTT.

The rearrangement links TRBV6-5 to TRBJ2-7; unclear D gene. The CDR3 is 15 amino acids. From germline, CDR1 is MNHEY and CDR2 SVGAGI. The V end lost 2 bases, the J end lost 0 bases, and 11 bases lay between the germline ends. DNA of the CDR3: TGTGCCAGCAGTTACCAACAATCCAGCTCCTACGAGCAGTACTTC. Its protein product is CASSYQQSSSYEQYF.

The chain recombines TRBV6-1 with TRBJ2-2; D perhaps matches TRBD2 (5 bases). Germline CDR1 reads MNHNS; CDR2 reads SASEGT. V lost 3 bases and J lost 5, with 10 bases in between. This CDR3 has 14 amino acids. DNA for the CDR3: TGTGCCAGCAGTGACAGCTGGGAGACCGGGGAGCTGTTTTTT. It codes for CASSDSWETGELFF.

This clone occurred a few times. The V gene is TRBV12-1, the J gene TRBJ1-5; the table gives TRBD1 as D, unverified against the DNA. TRBV12-1 is assigned pseudogene status. The CDR3 runs 16 residues. CDR3 sequence (DNA): TGTGCCAGCAGCGGTCCGACAGTCGCCTTCAATCAGCCCCAGCATTTT. It codes for CASSGPTVAFNQPQHF.

The chain combines TRBV15 with TRBJ2-7; 11 positions agree with TRBD2. Looked up from germline, CDR1 is LNHNV and CDR2 is YYDKDF (reference sequence). The CDR3 runs 13 residues. The trim removed 5 bases at V and 5 bases at J, leaving 2 bases unmatched. This CDR3 is CATSETSGDEQYF. CDR3 DNA: TGTGCCACCAGCGAGACTAGCGGGGACGAGCAGTACTTC.

The V call is TRBV28, the J call TRBJ1-6; no definite D call. V lost 2 bases to trimming and J lost 9 bases, with 11 bases between them. Germline V lookup: CDR1 MDHEN, CDR2 SYDVKM. The CDR3 is 14 amino acids. The chain's CDR3 is CASSLGDLRSPLHF. In DNA form, the CDR3 reads TGTGCCAGCAGTTTAGGCGACCTTCGTTCACCCCTCCACTTT. Filled out from reference TRBV28 and TRBJ1-6, the complete variable domain reads DVKVTQSSRYLVKRTGEKVFLECVQDMDHENMFWYRQDPGLGLRLIYFSYDVKMKEKGDIPEGYSVSREKKERFSLILESASTNQTSMYLCASSLGDLRSPLHFGNGTRLTVT.

The J gene is TRBJ1-1, the V gene TRBV9; no clear D. The CDR3 loop spans 14 amino acids. Between the trimmed V and J ends, which lost 0 bases and 10 bases, there was a span of 16 bases. The germline V gene has CDR1 SGDLS and CDR2 YYNGEE. In nucleotides, the CDR3 is TGTGCCAGCAGCGTAGATGGATCCGGAGAGGCAGCTTTCTTT. It translates to CASSVDGSGEAAFF.

This clone was recorded once. This chain connects TRBV10-2 to TRBJ2-5; D could derive from TRBD1 or TRBD2 (5 bases each). Germline V lookup: CDR1 WSHSY, CDR2 SAAADI. The CDR3 consists of 15 residues. Trimming removed 3 bases from V and 1 base from J, with 12 bases in between. In DNA form, the CDR3 reads TGCGCCAGCAGTGATTTGGGGACGCCCCAAGAGACCCAGTACTTC. Protein sequence: CASSDLGTPQETQYF.

This chain joins TRBV15 and TRBJ2-3; D is undetermined. The length of the CDR3 is 18 residues. V was shortened by 1 base and J by 0 bases, with 17 bases between the two germline ends. Per germline, CDR1 LNHNV and CDR2 YYDKDF (reference sequence). Written as DNA, the CDR3 is TGTGCCACCAGCAGAGGGTCTCCCTCTTGGCCTAGCACAGATACGCAGTATTTT. It specifies CATSRGSPSWPSTDTQYF.

This clone has a handful of counts. This sequence joins TRBV6-1 and TRBJ2-2, with D perhaps given as TRBD1 or TRBD2 (5 bases each). The CDR3 extends over 14 amino acids. From germline, CDR1 is MNHNS and CDR2 SASEGT. With 6 bases removed from V and 4 bases from J, the gap between germline ends came to 12 bases. The CDR3 loop is CASRGRGATGELFF. In nucleotides, the CDR3 is TGTGCCAGCAGAGGAAGAGGGGCCACCGGGGAGCTGTTTTTT.

The rearrangement links TRBV21-1 to TRBJ1-5; no DNA check was done on the table's D call, TRBD1. TRBV21-1 is annotated as a pseudogene. The CDR3 covers 14 residues. The CDR3 protein is CASNKQGSNQPQHF. In nucleotides, the CDR3 is TGTGCCAGCAACAAACAGGGGAGCAATCAGCCCCAGCATTTT.

The rearrangement links TRBV18 to TRBJ2-1; D tentatively reads TRBD1 or TRBD2 (5 bases each). There are 14 residues in the CDR3. V was clipped by 10 bases and J by 0 bases, with 13 bases between them. Germline-derived CDR1 and CDR2 are KGHSH and LQKENI. The CDR3 DNA reads as TGTGCCACCTCGGGGCTGAGCTCCTACAATGAGCAGTTCTTC. It codes for CATSGLSSYNEQFF. The full variable domain, completed using reference TRBV18 and TRBJ2-1, is NAGVMQNPRHLVRRRGQEARLRCSPMKGHSHVYWYRQLPEEGLKFMVYLQKENIIDESGMPKERFSAEFPKEGPSILRIQQVVRGDSAAYFCATSGLSSYNEQFFGPGTRLTVL.